This is a list of T cell receptor beta chains from one sample in a study of T cells in Graves' hyperthyroidism and ophthalmopathy. Using its own MiXCR run on the multiplex PCR reads, TCRdb lists one record per CDR3 protein. The data hold 600,000 to 850,000 distinct CDR3 sequences, with under 20% observed a single time. Specimen: blood. All receptors derive from a woman in her 50s with Graves' hyperthyroidism that later progressed to Graves' ophthalmopathy. CDR3s include the opening cysteine and the closing phenylalanine or tryptophan. A D gene is named only where the DNA matches it firmly. Where a row states a size, it is once, few, many or the class of an expanded clone; other rows omit it.

v_gene	abundance	len	j_gene	d_gene	CDR3aa	CDR3nt
TRBV27	many	14	TRBJ2-1	.	CASRPLPLYNEQFF	TGTGCCAGCAGACCATTGCCACTTTACAATGAGCAGTTCTTC
TRBV3-1	.	15	TRBJ2-5	TRBD1	CASSQGTGGKETQYF	TGTGCCAGCAGCCAAGGGACAGGGGGAAAAGAGACCCAGTACTTC
TRBV10-2	.	17	TRBJ1-6	.	CASSESGPLLGNSPLHF	TGCGCCAGCAGTGAGTCTGGACCTTTACTTGGTAATTCACCCCTCCACTTT
TRBV27	few	14	TRBJ2-7	.	CASGEQGTTYEQYF	TGTGCCAGCGGAGAGCAGGGGACGACCTACGAGCAGTACTTC
TRBV6-5	few	17	TRBJ1-6	.	CASSYYVPSSYNSPLHF	TGTGCCAGCAGTTACTATGTTCCTAGCTCCTATAATTCACCCCTCCACTTT
TRBV5-6	.	17	TRBJ2-1	.	CASLRWALRRGAGEQFF	TGTGCCAGCTTGCGGTGGGCCCTCCGGCGGGGAGCGGGTGAGCAGTTCTTC
TRBV20-1	.	13	TRBJ1-1	.	CSFLGQTGTEAFF	TGCAGCTTTCTTGGGCAGACGGGAACTGAAGCTTTCTTT
TRBV7-9	few	16	TRBJ2-3	.	CASSLLAVTSTDTQYF	TGTGCCAGCAGCTTATTGGCCGTAACAAGCACAGATACGCAGTATTTT
TRBV6-1	.	15	TRBJ2-2	TRBD2	CASSGALGGSGELFF	TGTGCCAGCAGTGGGGCCCTGGGAGGGTCCGGGGAGCTGTTTTTT
TRBV11-2	many	14	TRBJ2-2	.	CASSLKTRTGELFF	TGTGCCAGCAGCTTAAAAACTCGGACCGGGGAGCTGTTTTTT
TRBV12-3/TRBV12-4	.	15	TRBJ1-1	TRBD1	CASSQPGQGYTEAFF	TGTGCCAGCAGTCAACCGGGACAGGGATACACTGAAGCTTTCTTT
TRBV2	many	17	TRBJ1-3	.	CASSHPTRFLSGNTIYF	TGTGCCAGCAGCCACCCGACCAGGTTCCTCTCTGGAAACACCATATATTTT
TRBV14	few	16	TRBJ1-2	TRBD1	CASSHGGGGQYYGYTF	TGTGCCAGCAGCCATGGCGGTGGGGGACAGTACTATGGCTACACCTTC
TRBV12-3/TRBV12-4	many	14	TRBJ1-1	.	CASRGGMRNTEAFF	TGTGCCAGCAGGGGGGGGATGAGGAACACTGAAGCTTTCTTT
TRBV16	.	14	TRBJ1-5	.	CASSQSSKSQPQHF	TGTGCCAGCAGCCAATCAAGTAAGAGTCAGCCCCAGCATTTT
TRBV5-1	few	15	TRBJ1-1	TRBD1	CASSWTGGRGTEAFF	TGCGCCAGCAGCTGGACAGGGGGTAGGGGGACTGAAGCTTTCTTT
TRBV6-2/TRBV6-3	few	14	TRBJ1-1	.	CASSYSEGNTEAFF	TGTGCCAGCAGTTACTCGGAGGGGAACACTGAAGCTTTCTTT
TRBV20-1	.	12	TRBJ1-2	.	CSVNREDYGYTF	TGCAGTGTTAACAGGGAGGACTATGGCTACACCTTC
TRBV7-6	many	15	TRBJ2-3	TRBD1	CASSTGQGLTDTQYF	TGTGCCAGCAGCACGGGACAGGGGCTCACAGATACGCAGTATTTT
TRBV11-3	few	15	TRBJ2-1	TRBD2	CASSLWVAGRDEQFF	TGTGCCAGCAGCTTATGGGTAGCGGGAAGAGATGAGCAGTTCTTC
TRBV11-2	many	17	TRBJ1-1	.	CASSLFVGITANTEAFF	TGTGCCAGCAGCTTATTCGTAGGGATCACTGCGAACACTGAAGCTTTCTTT
TRBV2	many	14	TRBJ2-3	.	CASKTATSTDTQYF	TGTGCCAGCAAGACGGCAACTAGCACAGATACGCAGTATTTT
TRBV27	many	14	TRBJ2-1	.	CASSLFSSYNEQFF	TGTGCCAGCAGTTTATTTAGCTCCTACAATGAGCAGTTCTTC
TRBV6-5	.	15	TRBJ2-7	.	CASSYSPPPVYEQYF	TGTGCCAGCAGTTACTCGCCTCCTCCGGTATACGAGCAGTACTTC
TRBV10-2	.	13	TRBJ1-1	.	CASIVVEGTEAFF	TGCGCCAGCATTGTAGTGGAGGGCACTGAAGCTTTCTTT
TRBV2	few	12	TRBJ1-4	.	CASRQTGEKLFF	TGTGCCAGCCGACAAACCGGAGAAAAACTGTTTTTT
TRBV29-1	.	13	TRBJ2-7	.	CSVLKGGSYEQYF	TGCAGCGTTTTAAAGGGCGGCTCCTACGAGCAGTACTTC
TRBV19	.	13	TRBJ2-3	.	CASTTGDTDTQYF	TGTGCCAGTACCACGGGGGACACAGATACGCAGTATTTT
TRBV30	many	12	TRBJ1-1	.	CAWSVREIEAFF	TGTGCCTGGAGTGTACGGGAGATTGAAGCTTTCTTT
TRBV20-1	many	15	TRBJ2-7	.	CSAVLGAPLTYEQYF	TGCAGTGCCGTCCTAGGGGCCCCTTTAACCTACGAGCAGTACTTC
TRBV20-1	few	14	TRBJ1-5	TRBD1	CSARTGEVNQPQHF	TGCAGTGCCAGGACAGGGGAGGTCAATCAGCCCCAGCATTTT
TRBV9	.	14	TRBJ2-2	.	CASSRPGNTGELFF	TGTGCCAGCAGCAGACCAGGGAACACCGGGGAGCTGTTTTTT
TRBV2	.	15	TRBJ2-1	TRBD2	CASTLAGDLYNEQFF	TGTGCCAGCACGCTAGCGGGAGACCTCTACAATGAGCAGTTCTTC
TRBV7-9	many	14	TRBJ2-3	TRBD2	CASSRTRGTDTQYF	TGTGCCAGCAGCCGGACTAGAGGCACAGATACGCAGTATTTT
TRBV5-1	few	16	TRBJ1-4	.	CASSLNPRTANEKLFF	TGCGCCAGCAGCCTGAATCCCAGGACGGCTAATGAAAAACTGTTTTTT
TRBV5-6	many	14	TRBJ1-1	TRBD1	CASRAGQSNTEAFF	TGTGCCAGCAGGGCGGGACAGTCTAACACTGAAGCTTTCTTT
TRBV27	many	18	TRBJ2-2	.	CASSFSRRTESNTGELFF	TGTGCCAGCAGTTTTAGTAGGAGGACAGAATCGAACACCGGGGAGCTGTTTTTT
TRBV6-1	few	12	TRBJ1-5	TRBD1	CATGQGFQPQHF	TGTGCCACGGGACAGGGGTTTCAGCCCCAGCATTTT